This T cell receptor (beta chain) was retrieved from a study of beta chain features in type 1 diabetes. General observations from the study: Researchers report that Type 1 diabetes patients had moderately but significantly shorter TCRB CDR3s across all four CD4+ subsets.

Germline V CDR1 and CDR2: MNHEY, SVGAGI. V shed 6 bases and J 13 bases; nucleotides not matched to a gene: 8. The CDR3 covers 13 residues. The authors reverse transcribed all of the isolated RNA, so sequencing captured expressed TCRB transcripts. The repertoire was sequenced with immunoSEQ multiplex PCR; TCRdb's copy has only in-frame clones and lacks some. The sample has 250,000 to 300,000 clones, roughly an eighth seen once. Via CD45RO/CCR7/CD25/CD127/CD95/CD27, cells of the CD4+ naive, central memory, regulatory and stem cell-like memory subsets were sorted. Over 95% purity was reached by all sorted populations. This clone has more than one count but fewer than ten. The antigen is undetermined.

The receptor was derived from a man aged 25 to 45 with type 1 diabetes. The sequencing sample was made of naive CD4+ T cells from blood. The chain joins TRBV6-5 to TRBJ2-1; 11 positions agree with TRBD2. The CDR3 sequence is CASRPLLAGVQFF. CDR3 DNA sequence: TGTGCCAGCAGACCGCTACTAGCGGGAGTTCAGTTCTTC.